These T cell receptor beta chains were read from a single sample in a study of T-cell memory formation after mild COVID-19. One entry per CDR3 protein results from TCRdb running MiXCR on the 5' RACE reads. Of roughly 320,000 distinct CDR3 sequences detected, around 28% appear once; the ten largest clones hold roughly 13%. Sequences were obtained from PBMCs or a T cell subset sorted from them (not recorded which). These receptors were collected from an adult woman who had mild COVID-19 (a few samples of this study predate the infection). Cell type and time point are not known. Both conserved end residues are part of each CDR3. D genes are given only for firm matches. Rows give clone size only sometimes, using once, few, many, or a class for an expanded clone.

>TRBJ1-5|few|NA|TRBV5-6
CASTNGGLGQPQHF
TGTGCCAGCACCAATGGTGGGCTGGGGCAGCCCCAGCATTTT
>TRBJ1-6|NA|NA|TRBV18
CASSPGRVSPLHF
TGTGCCAGCTCTCCGGGAAGGGTTTCACCCCTCCACTTT
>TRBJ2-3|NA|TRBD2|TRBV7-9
CASSLLVGLALTDTQYF
TGTGCCAGCAGCTTATTGGTGGGACTAGCGTTGACAGATACGCAGTATTTT
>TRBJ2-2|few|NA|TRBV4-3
CASSQGLPAASNTGELFF
TGCGCCAGCAGCCAAGGGTTGCCGGCCGCGTCAAACACCGGGGAGCTGTTTTTT
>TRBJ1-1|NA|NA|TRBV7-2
CASSLGPVFYSEAFF
TGTGCCAGCAGCTTAGGACCGGTATTCTATTCTGAAGCTTTCTTT
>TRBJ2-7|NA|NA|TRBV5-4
CASSSRPYEQYF
TGTGCCAGCAGCTCCCGGCCCTACGAGCAGTACTTC
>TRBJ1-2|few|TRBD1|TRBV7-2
CASSSHRGDYGYTF
TGTGCCAGCAGCTCTCACAGGGGCGACTATGGCTACACCTTC
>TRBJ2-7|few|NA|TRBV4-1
CASSQGLGLRNSYEQYF
TGCGCCAGCAGCCAAGGCCTGGGACTGCGAAACTCCTACGAGCAGTACTTC
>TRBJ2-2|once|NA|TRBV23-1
CASSQSLLRDTGELFF
TGCGCCAGCAGTCAATCGCTTTTGCGGGACACCGGGGAGCTGTTTTTT
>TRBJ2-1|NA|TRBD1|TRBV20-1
CSARPSDRGIGNEQFF
TGCAGTGCTAGACCATCGGACAGGGGAATTGGAAATGAGCAGTTCTTC
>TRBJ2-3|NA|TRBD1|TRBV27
CASSLYLGQGVTQYF
TGTGCCAGCAGTTTATACTTAGGACAGGGGGTAACGCAGTATTTT
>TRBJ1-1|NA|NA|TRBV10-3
CAISVGVGMNTEAFF
TGTGCCATCAGTGTAGGGGTAGGGATGAACACTGAAGCTTTCTTT
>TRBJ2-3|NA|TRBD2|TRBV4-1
CASSQGTVLAGVDTQYF
TGCGCCAGCAGCCAGGGCACCGTATTAGCGGGGGTAGATACGCAGTATTTT
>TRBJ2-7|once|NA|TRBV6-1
CASSEMGVPYEQYF
TGTGCCAGCAGTGAGATGGGGGTCCCCTACGAGCAGTACTTC
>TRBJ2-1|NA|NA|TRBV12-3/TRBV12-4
CASSLGLSRGPYNEQFF
TGTGCCAGCAGCCTAGGACTCTCCCGGGGGCCGTACAATGAGCAGTTCTTC
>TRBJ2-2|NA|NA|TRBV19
CASLGAGEVGELFF
TGTGCCAGCTTGGGGGCGGGGGAGGTCGGGGAGCTGTTTTTT
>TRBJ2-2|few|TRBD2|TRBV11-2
CASSLGGEWKLSGRARNTGELFF
TGTGCCAGCAGCTTAGGCGGAGAATGGAAGCTTAGCGGGAGGGCCCGTAACACCGGGGAGCTGTTTTTT
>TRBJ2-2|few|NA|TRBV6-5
CASSYGAYNTGELFF
TGTGCCAGCAGTTACGGGGCCTACAACACCGGGGAGCTGTTTTTT
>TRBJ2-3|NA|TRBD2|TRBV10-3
CAISGAGGTDTQYF
TGTGCCATCAGCGGAGCGGGAGGCACAGATACGCAGTATTTT
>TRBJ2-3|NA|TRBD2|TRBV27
CASSQPSGSTDTQYF
TGTGCCAGCAGTCAACCTAGCGGGAGCACAGATACGCAGTATTTT
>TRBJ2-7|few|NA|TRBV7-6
CASSPPGHSYEQYF
TGTGCCAGCAGCCCTCCGGGCCACTCCTACGAGCAGTACTTC
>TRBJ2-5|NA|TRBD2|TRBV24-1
CATSDPTAGTNQETQYF
TGTGCCACCAGTGACCCGACCGCCGGGACTAACCAAGAGACCCAGTACTTC
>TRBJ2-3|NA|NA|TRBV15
CATSRDLPSRGTDTQYF
TGTGCCACCAGCAGAGATTTGCCCTCAAGGGGCACAGATACGCAGTATTTT
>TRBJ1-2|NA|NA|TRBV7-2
CASSLGGIPYGYTF
TGTGCCAGCAGCTTAGGGGGGATACCCTATGGCTACACCTTC
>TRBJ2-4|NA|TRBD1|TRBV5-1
CASSPTGEKDIQYF
TGCGCCAGCAGCCCGACAGGGGAGAAGGACATTCAGTACTTC